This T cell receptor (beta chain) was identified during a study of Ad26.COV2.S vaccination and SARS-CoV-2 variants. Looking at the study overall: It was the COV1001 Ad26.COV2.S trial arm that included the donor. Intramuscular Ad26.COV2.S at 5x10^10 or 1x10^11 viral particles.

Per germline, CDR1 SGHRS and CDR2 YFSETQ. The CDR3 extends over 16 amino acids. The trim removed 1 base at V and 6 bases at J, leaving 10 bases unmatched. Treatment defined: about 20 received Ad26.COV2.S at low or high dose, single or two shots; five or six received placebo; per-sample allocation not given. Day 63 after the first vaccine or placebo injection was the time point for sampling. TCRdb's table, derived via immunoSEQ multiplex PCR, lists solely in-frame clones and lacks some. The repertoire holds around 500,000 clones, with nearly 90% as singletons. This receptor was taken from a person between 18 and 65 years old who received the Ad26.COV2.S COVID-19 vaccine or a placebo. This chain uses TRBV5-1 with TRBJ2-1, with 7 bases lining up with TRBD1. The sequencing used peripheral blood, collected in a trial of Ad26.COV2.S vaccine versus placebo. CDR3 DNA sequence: TGCGCCAGCAGCTTGATACAGGGGTGGTTTTTCAATGAGCAGTTCTTC. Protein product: CASSLIQGWFFNEQFF.